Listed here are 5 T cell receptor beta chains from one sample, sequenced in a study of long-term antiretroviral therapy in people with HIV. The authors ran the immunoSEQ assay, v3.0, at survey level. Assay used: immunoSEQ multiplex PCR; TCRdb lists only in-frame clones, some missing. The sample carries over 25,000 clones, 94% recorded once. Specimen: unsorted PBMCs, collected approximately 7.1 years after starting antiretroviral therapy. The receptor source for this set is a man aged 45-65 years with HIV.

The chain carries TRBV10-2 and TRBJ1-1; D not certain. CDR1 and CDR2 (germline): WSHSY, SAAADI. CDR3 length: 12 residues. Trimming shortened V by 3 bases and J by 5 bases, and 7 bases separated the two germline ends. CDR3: CASSDPRTEAFF. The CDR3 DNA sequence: TGCGCCAGCAGTGACCCTAGGACTGAAGCTTTCTTT.

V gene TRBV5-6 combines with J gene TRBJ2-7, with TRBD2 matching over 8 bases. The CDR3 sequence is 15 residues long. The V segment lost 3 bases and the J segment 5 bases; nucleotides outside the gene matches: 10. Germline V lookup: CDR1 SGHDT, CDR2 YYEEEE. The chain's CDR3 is CASSSQSGGPHEQYF. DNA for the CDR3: TGTGCCAGCAGCTCCCAATCGGGGGGGCCACACGAGCAGTACTTC.

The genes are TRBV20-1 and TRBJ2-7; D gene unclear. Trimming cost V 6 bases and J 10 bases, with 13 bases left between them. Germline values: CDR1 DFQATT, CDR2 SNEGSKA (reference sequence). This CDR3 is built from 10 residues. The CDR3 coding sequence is TGCAGTGCAACAGCAGGCGAACAGTACTTC. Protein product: CSATAGEQYF.

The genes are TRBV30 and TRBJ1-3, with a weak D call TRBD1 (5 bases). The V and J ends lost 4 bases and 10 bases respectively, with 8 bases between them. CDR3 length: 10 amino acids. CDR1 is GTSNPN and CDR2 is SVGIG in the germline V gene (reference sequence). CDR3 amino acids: CAWIGATIYF. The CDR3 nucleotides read TGTGCCTGGATTGGGGCAACCATATATTTT.

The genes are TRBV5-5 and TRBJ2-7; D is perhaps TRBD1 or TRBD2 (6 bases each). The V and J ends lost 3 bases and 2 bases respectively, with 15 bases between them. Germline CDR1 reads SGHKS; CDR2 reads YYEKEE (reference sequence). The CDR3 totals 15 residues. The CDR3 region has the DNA TGTGCCAGCAGCTGGAGGGGAACAGGGACCTACGAGCAGTACTTC. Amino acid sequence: CASSWRGTGTYEQYF.